Each of the 13 T cell receptor beta chains below was sequenced from the same sample in a study of cytomegalovirus exposure and HLA in healthy donors. The PCR ran on 60 Vbeta and 13 Jbeta primers. The repertoire was sequenced with immunoSEQ multiplex PCR; TCRdb's copy has only in-frame clones and lacks some. The repertoire holds roughly 130,000 clones, with roughly four fifths as singletons. The sequencing sample was made of PBMCs. These receptors were collected from a male donor in good health and CMV-seropositive.

The gene calls are TRBV28 and TRBJ1-2, with D hard to call. This CDR3 is built from 14 residues. The V end was cut by 3 bases, the J end by 4 bases, with 12 bases between. Germline CDR1 MDHEN, CDR2 SYDVKM. The CDR3 sequence is CASSLGTQIYGYTF. The DNA for the CDR3 is TGTGCCAGCAGTTTGGGCACACAGATCTATGGCTACACCTTC.

The chain is built from TRBV18 and TRBJ2-3, with 10 bases lining up with TRBD1. Trimming cost V 3 bases and J 6 bases; bases outside gene matches: 12. This CDR3 has 17 amino acids. Germline assignment: CDR1 KGHSH and CDR2 LQKENI. The CDR3 DNA reads TGTGCCAGCTCACCGACAGGGGGCATACCCCCTAGGGATACGCAGTATTTT. Translating it yields CASSPTGGIPPRDTQYF.

The chain couples TRBV28 to TRBJ1-3, with D possibly matching TRBD1 (6 bases). This CDR3 contains 13 residues. Per the germline V gene, CDR1 is MDHEN and CDR2 is SYDVKM. V lost 3 bases to trimming and J lost 8 bases, with 11 bases between them. For the CDR3, the DNA is TGTGCCAGCAGTTTCTCAGGGGCGGACACCATATATTTT. Translated, it gives CASSFSGADTIYF. The full variable domain, completed using reference TRBV28 and TRBJ1-3, is DVKVTQSSRYLVKRTGEKVFLECVQDMDHENMFWYRQDPGLGLRLIYFSYDVKMKEKGDIPEGYSVSREKKERFSLILESASTNQTSMYLCASSFSGADTIYFGEGSWLTVV.

This sequence joins TRBV28 and TRBJ2-3; possibly TRBD1 for D (5 bases). Looked up from germline, CDR1 is MDHEN and CDR2 is SYDVKM. CDR3 length: 15 amino acids. V lost 7 bases and J lost 0, with 14 bases in between. In DNA form, the CDR3 reads TGTGCCAGCACCCAAGGGGCATCTAGCACAGATACGCAGTATTTT. This sequence encodes CASTQGASSTDTQYF. Variable domain in full (rest from reference TRBV28 and TRBJ2-3): DVKVTQSSRYLVKRTGEKVFLECVQDMDHENMFWYRQDPGLGLRLIYFSYDVKMKEKGDIPEGYSVSREKKERFSLILESASTNQTSMYLCASTQGASSTDTQYFGPGTRLTVL.

J is TRBJ1-2 and V is TRBV4-2, with TRBD1 matching 7 bases. The CDR3 has 14 amino acids. Trimming at V came to 3 bases and at J to 4 bases, leaving 5 bases not matched to a gene. Germline values: CDR1 LGHNA, CDR2 YNFKEQ. In nucleotides, the CDR3 is TGTGCCAGCAGCCAGGGGGACAGAAGCTATGGCTACACCTTC. Its protein is CASSQGDRSYGYTF.

The V call is TRBV5-1, the J call TRBJ2-3; D is unresolved. Germline lookup yields CDR1 SGHRS and CDR2 YFSETQ. The CDR3 extends over 16 amino acids. Trimming cost V 3 bases and J 0 bases, with 14 bases left between them. DNA for the CDR3: TGCGCCAGCAGCTACCCGGGTCGGAGCAGCACAGATACGCAGTATTTT. Translating gives CASSYPGRSSTDTQYF.

The chain joins TRBV19 to TRBJ1-1; 9 positions agree with TRBD1. Germline V CDR1 and CDR2: LNHDA, SQIVND (reference sequence). With V trimmed by 6 bases and J by 5 bases, 7 bases remained unmatched. CDR3 length: 14 residues. The DNA of the CDR3 is TGTGCCAGTAGCCCGGGACAGGGATGGACTGAAGCTTTCTTT. Its protein is CASSPGQGWTEAFF.

This chain connects TRBV5-5 to TRBJ1-2, with TRBD1 matching 7 bases. Germline values: CDR1 SGHKS, CDR2 YYEKEE (reference sequence). There are 16 residues in the CDR3. Germline trimming cut 4 bases from V and 4 bases from J; bases unmatched to any gene: 13. CDR3 protein: CASSQDRVPPLYGYTF. In DNA, the CDR3 is TGTGCCAGCAGCCAAGACAGGGTTCCCCCTCTCTATGGCTACACCTTC. Supplemented by reference TRBV5-5 and TRBJ1-2, the full variable domain reads DAGVTQSPTHLIKTRGQQVTLRCSPISGHKSVSWYQQVLGQGPQFIFQYYEKEERGRGNFPDRFSARQFPNYSSELNVNALLLGDSALYLCASSQDRVPPLYGYTFGSGTRLTVV.

The chain carries TRBV4-2 and TRBJ2-2, with TRBD2 matching 7 bases. CDR3 length: 12 amino acids. The V and J ends lost 7 bases and 6 bases, in that order; junction bases with no gene match: 2. Per germline, CDR1 LGHNA and CDR2 YNFKEQ. CDR3 amino acids: CASMGGSGELFF. The CDR3 nucleotides read TGTGCCAGCATGGGAGGGTCCGGGGAGCTGTTTTTT.

With regard to this clone: This is likely a read error, given that the CDR3 carries no conserved phenylalanine or tryptophan at its end. The chain couples TRBV19 to TRBJ1-2, with 7 bases matching TRBD1. The CDR3 loop spans 14 amino acids. Per germline, CDR1 LNHDA and CDR2 SQIVND (reference sequence). The V segment lost 3 bases and the J segment 8 bases; nucleotides outside the gene matches: 9. The CDR3 DNA is TGTGCCAGTAGTATCTGGACAGGCCCCGAGGGCTACACCCTC. Translated, it gives CASSIWTGPEGYTL.

V is TRBV19 and J is TRBJ2-5; 7 bases line up with TRBD1. CDR1 is LNHDA, CDR2 SQIVND, per germline (reference sequence). There are 13 residues in the CDR3. V was pared by 4 bases and J by 3 bases, with 2 bases of the junction left unmatched. The CDR3 bases are TGTGCCAGTAGTACGGGACAGAAAGAGACCCAGTACTTC. Protein product: CASSTGQKETQYF.

This CDR3 is CASSDSKGGNQPQHF. CDR3 bases: TGTGCCAGTTCGGATAGCAAAGGTGGCAATCAGCCCCAGCATTTT. The chain is built from TRBV19 and TRBJ1-5; D gene unclear. CDR1 and CDR2 from the germline V gene are LNHDA and SQIVND (reference sequence). The CDR3 consists of 15 residues. Trimming stripped 8 bases from V and 2 bases from J, with 16 bases between. Full variable domain (outside the CDR3, taken from reference TRBV19 and TRBJ1-5): DGGITQSPKYLFRKEGQNVTLSCEQNLNHDAMYWYRQDPGQGLRLIYYSQIVNDFQKGDIAEGYSVSREKKESFPLTVTSAQKNPTAFYLCASSDSKGGNQPQHFGDGTRLSIL.

This chain links TRBV28 with TRBJ2-7, with 10 bases aligning to TRBD2. CDR3 size: 17 residues. V shed 8 bases and J 4 bases; nucleotides not matched to a gene: 17. Germline loops: CDR1 MDHEN, CDR2 SYDVKM. The CDR3 nucleotides are TGTGCCAGCCCCCCCTCCAGCGGGAGGGCCGAGCTATACGAGCAGTACTTC. Translated, it gives CASPPSSGRAELYEQYF.